This T cell receptor (beta chain) was identified in a study of cytomegalovirus exposure and HLA in healthy donors. Trimming took 8 bases from V and 6 from J; bases not matched to a gene: 12. The CDR3 has 15 amino acids. Germline V CDR1 and CDR2: MNHEY, SMNVEV (reference sequence). The study's findings and limits: Common viral pathogens (according to a later analysis) appeared linked to several of the most significant clusters. Researchers had no immune exposure information except CMV serostatus available. Fewer N-insertions than the approximately 700-donor mean were reportedly shown by an Asian-associated ancestry cluster in a later analysis.

Amplification used 60 Vbeta primers and 13 Jbeta primers. In the original analysis: Per a later analysis, the number of unique TCR beta chains was approximately 80 million, of which roughly 10 million were shared. TCRdb's copy holds only in-frame clones and misses some; the assay was immunoSEQ multiplex PCR. V and J calls plus clone size are reproduced from that table; the DNA served to infer D and trimming. The table lists about 150,000 clones, 64% of them singletons. Of note for this clone: What it binds is unknown.

Sequenced: PBMCs. This receptor was identified in a woman in her twenties or thirties in good health and CMV-seropositive. V gene TRBV27 combines with J gene TRBJ2-1; 8 nucleotides agree with TRBD1. This CDR3 reads CASRPPTGGINEQFF. The CDR3 DNA sequence: TGTGCCAGCCGGCCTCCTACAGGGGGGATCAATGAGCAGTTCTTC.